This T cell receptor beta chain was observed in a study of STAT5B mutations in CD4+ large granular lymphocyte leukemia. A word on this clone: Its target is unknown.

Per the original methods: Lowest detectable productive clonotype frequency was 2.59 x 10-5. The data were produced by immunoSEQ multiplex PCR, yet TCRdb's version contains in-frame clones alone and is incomplete. The V and J calls and clone size are taken from that table; D and trimming were inferred from the DNA. The data show around 31,000 clones, just under 75% seen once. Points from the study as a whole: 8/27 top patient clones versus 2/35 control clones were TRBV06-family. CD4-sorted patient repertoires seemed more clonal than healthy CD4+ repertoires. Higher CD4+ than CD8+ T-LGLL clonality might reflect small sample size.

Germline CDR1 LNHDA, CDR2 SQIVND (reference sequence). The CDR3 covers 17 residues. The J segment lost 0 bases and the V segment lost 4 bases, leaving 5 bases of the junction unmatched. Sequencing used CD4+ T cells from blood buffy coats. The TCR originated in a human donor in good health. This chain connects TRBV19 to TRBJ2-6; 8 bases agree with TRBD2. The CDR3 protein is CASSKQAGDSGANVLTF. The CDR3 DNA sequence: TGTGCCAGTAGTAAACAAGCGGGGGACTCTGGGGCCAACGTCCTGACTTTC.